This T cell receptor (beta chain) was observed in a study of blood T cell repertoires in COVID-19. TCRdb's table, derived via immunoSEQ multiplex PCR, lists solely in-frame clones and lacks some. The sample includes some 170,000 clones, about 80% seen only once; the top ten take around 8.1%. The CDR3 covers 13 residues. V lost 0 bases and J 7 bases, leaving 8 bases between the germline ends. CDR1 is SGHNT and CDR2 is YYREEE in the germline V gene (reference sequence). Sequencing input: peripheral blood. The chain carries TRBV5-4 and TRBJ2-1; tentatively, D is TRBD2 (6 bases). This TCR was recovered from a man in his sixties with acute or convalescent COVID-19. The CDR3 nucleotides read TGTGCCAGCAGCTTGGCCCGGGGGAATGAGCAGTTCTTC. Amino acid sequence: CASSLARGNEQFF.